The text below deals with one T cell receptor beta chain. The sample belongs to a study of CD8 T cells in Susac syndrome. CDR1 and CDR2 from the germline V gene are SQVTM and ANQGSEA. The CDR3 totals 12 residues. V was pared by 5 bases and J by 2 bases, with 10 bases between. Random hexamers primed reverse transcription of about 0.45 to 1 ug RNA. TCRdb reanalysed the immunoSEQ multiplex PCR reads using MiXCR and keeps one entry per CDR3 protein. The table has 230,000 or so distinct CDR3 sequences, 95% seen once. Purification of the CD8+ and CD4+ T cells relied on negative isolation, and TEMRA cells underwent FACS enrichment.

The genes are TRBV29-1 and TRBJ2-7; no clear D gene. The receptor's source is a human donor with multiple sclerosis. The sequencing input was CD4+ T cells from PBMCs. CDR3 in amino acids: CSVLDGTYEQYF. The CDR3 DNA sequence: TGCAGCGTTCTAGACGGCACCTACGAGCAGTACTTC.